This TCR beta chain is from a study of CD8 T cells in ankylosing spondylitis. TCRdb itself ran the 5' RACE reads through MiXCR, one entry per CDR3 protein. The sample holds 40,000 or so distinct CDR3 sequences, roughly 9.6% seen once. This clonotype occurred a few times. No antigen is known for it. Study observations and caveats: A subset of motif variants has previously been described in the synovial fluid and blood of reactive arthritis.

Germline lookup yields CDR1 SGHTA and CDR2 FQGNSA. The CDR3 is 12 residues long. Deletions cut 5 bases from V and 7 bases from J, with 10 bases between. The sequenced sample consisted of blood, either unsorted or a sorted T cell fraction (not recorded which). The V and J genes are TRBV7-2 and TRBJ2-3; D remains ambiguous. The TCR comes from a male donor with ankylosing spondylitis or in good health (not recorded which). In nucleotides, the CDR3 is TGTGCCAGCAGCGTGGGCAGGAATACGCAGTATTTT. This translates into CASSVGRNTQYF.